This TCR beta chain was identified during a study of T cell responses to AZD1222 COVID-19 vaccine. Assay: immunoSEQ multiplex PCR; the TCRdb copy retains only in-frame clones and omits some. The sample lists some 120,000 clones; around 87% were seen once. V was clipped by 3 bases and J by 1 base; unmatched bases: 1. The CDR3 runs to 14 residues. The V gene's germline CDR1 is MNHEY and CDR2 SMNVEV (reference sequence). This clone was detected a few times. V gene TRBV27 combines with J gene TRBJ2-7, with 9 bases fitting TRBD1. The sequence came from an adult in good health. The sequences come from peripheral blood, collected on day 0 of AZD1222 vaccination. CDR3: CASSFGTGSYEQYF. DNA of the CDR3: TGTGCCAGCAGTTTCGGGACAGGGTCCTACGAGCAGTACTTC.